This T cell receptor (beta chain) was recovered during a study of T cells in Graves' hyperthyroidism and ophthalmopathy. The study excluded patients with uncontrolled infection, other autoimmune disease, pregnancy or lactation. This clonotype occurred many times. CDR1 DFQATT and CDR2 SNEGSKA come from the germline V gene (reference sequence). Trimming cost V 3 bases and J 0 bases, with 12 bases left between them. The CDR3 is 14 amino acids. Template material for amplifying TCR beta CDR3 regions consisted of RNA transcripts. Initially, a first-round RT-PCR of the TCR CDR3 employed the HTBI primer set. TCRdb re-called the multiplex PCR reads with MiXCR, one entry per CDR3 protein. This repertoire shows around 500,000 distinct CDR3 sequences, about 15% found once; its top ten account for about 29%.

This receptor was obtained from a woman aged 25 to 45 with Graves' ophthalmopathy. Sequences were obtained from blood. This chain connects TRBV20-1 to TRBJ2-7; possible D gene TRBD2, 6 bases. The chain's CDR3 is CSASVAANSYEQYF. Here the CDR3 DNA reads TGCAGTGCTAGTGTAGCGGCCAACTCCTACGAGCAGTACTTC.